Listed below are T cell receptor beta chains from one sample, sequenced in a study of cytotoxic CD8 clonotypes in ibrutinib-treated CLL. TCRdb's copy holds only in-frame clones and misses some; the assay was immunoSEQ multiplex PCR. The table shows about 72,000 clones, with around 80% occurring only once. This sample comprised PBMCs, obtained at disease progression, from a patient treated with ibrutinib. The receptors here all came from a human donor with chronic lymphocytic leukemia. Each CDR3 is given with its conserved first and last residue. The D gene is left open where the match is weak. Size is omitted from some rows. Given values are once, few, many or a class for expanded clones.

TRBJ1-4 TRBV2 NA NA CASSVVRGRGNEKLFF TGTGCCAGCAGTGTCGTCCGGGGTAGGGGGAATGAAAAACTGTTTTTT
TRBJ1-5 TRBV28 TRBD1 NA CASRPGGLQPQHF TGTGCCAGCAGACCAGGGGGCCTCCAGCCCCAGCATTTT
TRBJ2-3 TRBV6-5 NA NA CASSYRFSTDTQYF TGTGCCAGCAGTTACCGGTTTTCCACAGATACGCAGTATTTT
TRBJ2-7 TRBV5-1 TRBD2 NA CASRSGTTAYEQYF TGCGCCAGCAGGTCCGGGACTACGGCCTACGAGCAGTACTTC
TRBJ2-7 TRBV25-1 NA NA CASSEGGYEQYF TGTGCCAGCAGTGAAGGGGGTTACGAGCAGTACTTC
TRBJ1-2 TRBV28 TRBD1 medium-sized CASSTPGTVYGYTF TGTGCCAGCAGTACCCCCGGGACAGTCTATGGCTACACCTTC
TRBJ1-1 TRBV28 TRBD1 NA CASSFGDREFTEAFF TGTGCCAGCAGTTTTGGGGACAGGGAATTCACTGAAGCTTTCTTT
TRBJ1-5 TRBV4-1 NA NA CASSQVPGNQPQHF TGCGCCAGCAGCCAAGTCCCGGGAAATCAGCCCCAGCATTTT
TRBJ1-1 TRBV9 NA NA CASSVLNTEAFF TGTGCCAGCAGCGTACTGAACACTGAAGCTTTCTTT
TRBJ2-3 TRBV27 NA NA CASSPRGFWDTQYF TGTGCCAGCAGTCCCCGAGGGTTTTGGGATACGCAGTATTTT
TRBJ2-7 TRBV5-1 TRBD1 many CASSLVAPGQLSYEQYF TGCGCCAGCAGCTTGGTAGCCCCGGGACAGCTCTCCTACGAGCAGTACTTC
TRBJ1-2 TRBV5-1 TRBD1 once CASSQDGQVWSYGYTF TGCGCCAGCAGCCAAGACGGACAGGTCTGGAGCTATGGCTACACCTTC
TRBJ1-4 TRBV5-4 TRBD1 once CASSFSGGREKLFF TGTGCCAGCAGCTTTTCAGGGGGTCGTGAAAAACTGTTTTTT
TRBJ1-1 TRBV27 TRBD1 NA CASSSPFDRGRILGEAFF TGTGCCAGCAGTTCGCCCTTCGACAGGGGGCGCATTCTCGGTGAAGCTTTCTTT
TRBJ2-1 TRBV5-1 TRBD1 NA CASSSRDSYNEQFF TGCGCCAGCAGCTCCCGGGACAGCTACAATGAGCAGTTCTTC
TRBJ1-5 TRBV18 TRBD1 NA CASSPGMSTGARPQHF TGTGCCAGCTCACCGGGAATGAGTACAGGGGCACGGCCCCAGCATTTT
TRBJ2-7 TRBV25-1 NA NA CASSVLSGGLYEQYF TGTGCCAGCAGTGTACTATCCGGGGGGCTCTACGAGCAGTACTTC
TRBJ2-1 TRBV7-9 TRBD2 NA CASSLARGLPFF TGTGCCAGCAGCTTAGCAAGGGGACTACCGTTCTTC
TRBJ1-5 TRBV27 NA NA CASSFQGNQPQHF TGTGCCAGCAGTTTTCAGGGTAATCAGCCCCAGCATTTT
TRBJ2-2 TRBV5-1 TRBD1 NA CASSLVPGTGRDGELFF TGCGCCAGCAGCTTGGTTCCTGGGACAGGCCGGGACGGGGAGCTGTTTTTT
TRBJ1-2 TRBV18 NA NA CASSPPGNYGYTF TGTGCCAGCTCACCACCCGGGAACTATGGCTACACCTTC
TRBJ1-1 TRBV29-1 NA NA CSFQGLLNTEAFF TGCAGCTTCCAGGGGCTCTTGAACACTGAAGCTTTCTTT
TRBJ1-5 TRBV15 NA NA CATSRGGTHGRTQHF TGTGCCACCAGCAGAGGCGGGACACACGGGCGGACCCAGCATTTT
TRBJ2-5 TRBV12-2 NA NA CASRLARTSGEGRSATQYF TGTGCAAGTCGCTTAGCGCGGACTAGCGGAGAAGGACGGTCCGCGACCCAGTACTTC
TRBJ2-7 TRBV13 NA NA CASSLLTGPTSHEQYF TGTGCCAGCAGCTTATTAACAGGGCCGACGTCCCACGAGCAGTACTTC
TRBJ2-7 TRBV14 NA NA CASSPPNRLYEQYF TGTGCCAGCAGCCCCCCCAATCGTTTATATGAGCAGTACTTC
TRBJ1-5 TRBV2 NA few CASRGEDQPQHF TGTGCCAGCAGAGGAGAAGATCAGCCCCAGCATTTT
TRBJ2-5 TRBV4-2 TRBD2 NA CASSQDRAGARGETQYF TGTGCCAGCAGCCAAGACCGAGCGGGGGCCCGTGGTGAGACCCAGTACTTC
TRBJ1-4 TRBV5-1 NA NA CASSLQGPTTNEKLFF TGCGCCAGCAGCTTGCAGGGTCCCACAACTAATGAAAAACTGTTTTTT
TRBJ2-7 TRBV11-3 TRBD2 NA CASSTTPGRGAYEQYF TGTGCCAGCAGCACGACACCGGGACGGGGGGCCTACGAGCAGTACTTC
TRBJ1-5 TRBV27 NA NA CASSPGRGRQPQHF TGTGCCAGCAGTCCGGGGAGGGGGAGACAGCCCCAGCATTTT
TRBJ2-5 TRBV18 NA NA CASSPQGRPQETQYF TGTGCCAGCTCACCGCAGGGACGGCCCCAAGAGACCCAGTACTTC
TRBJ2-1 TRBV11-3 NA NA CASSLDGSQQFF TGTGCCAGCAGCTTAGACGGGAGCCAGCAGTTCTTC
TRBJ2-1 TRBV18 TRBD2 NA CASSPAPSGRIYEQFF TGTGCCAGCTCCCCCGCGCCTAGCGGGAGGATCTATGAGCAGTTCTTC
TRBJ2-1 TRBV12-5 NA NA CASGLVLKASIYNEQFF TGTGCTAGTGGTTTGGTACTGAAAGCTTCCATCTACAATGAGCAGTTCTTC
TRBJ1-2 TRBV6-1 NA few CASRKTSRGSYGYTF TGTGCCAGCAGAAAAACTTCAAGGGGGAGCTATGGCTACACCTTC
TRBJ1-1 TRBV18 NA NA CASSPPAGGGTEAFF TGTGCCAGCTCACCACCTGCGGGGGGGGGCACTGAAGCTTTCTTT
TRBJ1-5 TRBV7-8 NA few CASSAAMRPQHF TGTGCCAGCAGCGCCGCAATGAGGCCCCAGCATTTT
TRBJ1-2 TRBV9 TRBD1 NA CASSPGDSVNYGYTF TGTGCCAGCAGCCCCGGGGACAGCGTTAACTATGGCTACACCTTC
TRBJ1-2 TRBV4-2 TRBD1 NA CASSIPGQAYGYTF TGTGCCAGCAGCATACCGGGACAGGCATATGGCTACACCTTC
TRBJ2-1 TRBV6-1 TRBD2 NA CASPAGGYNEQFF TGTGCCAGCCCAGCGGGGGGTTACAATGAGCAGTTCTTC
TRBJ2-2 TRBV19 TRBD2 few CASHSGRSPGELFF TGTGCCAGTCACAGCGGGAGGTCGCCCGGGGAGCTGTTTTTT
TRBJ2-3 TRBV5-1 NA NA CASTPGTYDTQYF TGCGCCAGCACCCCCGGGACATACGATACGCAGTATTTT
TRBJ1-5 TRBV19 TRBD1 few CASSIAGRGHQPQHF TGTGCCAGTAGTATCGCCGGCAGGGGGCATCAGCCCCAGCATTTT
TRBJ2-7 TRBV30 NA NA CAWKYGTYLGEQYF TGTGCCTGGAAATACGGGACCTACTTGGGTGAGCAGTACTTC
TRBJ1-1 TRBV7-9 NA NA CASSLMNTEAFF TGTGCCAGCAGCTTAATGAACACTGAAGCTTTCTTT
TRBJ2-3 TRBV27 NA NA CASSLNVGGPGDTQYF TGTGCCAGCAGTTTAAATGTCGGAGGGCCGGGTGATACGCAGTATTTT
TRBJ1-2 TRBV2 NA NA CASGTNYGYTF TGTGCCAGCGGCACGAACTATGGCTACACCTTC
TRBJ1-5 TRBV7-3 NA few CASSLNSNQPQHF TGTGCCAGCAGCTTAAACAGCAATCAGCCCCAGCATTTT
TRBJ2-3 TRBV11-2 NA NA CASSLRDTQYF TGTGCCAGCAGTCTGCGAGATACGCAGTATTTT
TRBJ1-1 TRBV28 NA NA CASSLLPPNTEAFF TGTGCCAGCAGTCTCCTCCCGCCGAACACTGAAGCTTTCTTT
TRBJ1-2 TRBV6-6 TRBD1 NA CASSYDTGVYGYTF TGTGCCAGCAGTTATGACACAGGGGTTTATGGCTACACCTTC
TRBJ2-6 TRBV6-6 NA NA CATIDRSGANVLTF TGTGCCACCATTGACCGCTCTGGGGCCAACGTCCTGACTTTC
TRBJ2-7 TRBV4-1 NA NA CASSTMTGPYEQYF TGCGCCAGCAGCACCATGACAGGCCCCTACGAGCAGTACTTC
TRBJ1-1 TRBV6-5 NA few CASTPPGRPEAFF TGTGCCAGCACCCCCCCGGGGAGGCCTGAAGCTTTCTTT
TRBJ1-1 TRBV5-1 NA NA CASRGQNMNTEAFF TGCGCCAGCAGAGGACAGAATATGAACACTGAAGCTTTCTTT
TRBJ1-1 TRBV23-1 NA NA CASSQSTGPAKAFF TGCGCCAGCAGTCAGTCGACGGGCCCCGCGAAAGCTTTCTTT
TRBJ2-7 TRBV11-2 NA NA CASSLFWGYEQYF TGTGCCAGCAGCTTATTCTGGGGGTACGAGCAGTACTTC